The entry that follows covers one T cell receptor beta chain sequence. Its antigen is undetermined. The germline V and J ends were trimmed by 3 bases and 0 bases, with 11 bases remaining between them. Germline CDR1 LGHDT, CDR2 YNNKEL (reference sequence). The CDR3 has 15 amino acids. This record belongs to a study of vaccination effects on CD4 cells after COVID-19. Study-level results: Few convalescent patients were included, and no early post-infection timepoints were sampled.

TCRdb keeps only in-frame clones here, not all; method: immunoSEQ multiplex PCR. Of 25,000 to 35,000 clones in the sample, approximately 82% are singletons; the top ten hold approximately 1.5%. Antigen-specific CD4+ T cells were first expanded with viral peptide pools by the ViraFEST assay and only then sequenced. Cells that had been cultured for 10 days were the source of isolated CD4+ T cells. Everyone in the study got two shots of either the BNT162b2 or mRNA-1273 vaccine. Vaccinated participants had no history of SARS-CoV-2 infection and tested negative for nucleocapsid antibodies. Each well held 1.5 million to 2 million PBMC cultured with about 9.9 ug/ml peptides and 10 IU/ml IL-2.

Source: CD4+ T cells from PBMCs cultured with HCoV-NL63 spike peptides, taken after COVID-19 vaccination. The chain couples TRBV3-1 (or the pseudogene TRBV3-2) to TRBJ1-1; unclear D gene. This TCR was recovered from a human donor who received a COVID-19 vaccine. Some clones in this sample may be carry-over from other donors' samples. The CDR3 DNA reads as TGTGCCAGCAGCCACAGCTTCGGACTGAACACTGAAGCTTTCTTT. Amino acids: CASSHSFGLNTEAFF.